One sample yielded the 25 T cell receptor beta chains listed below, sequenced in a study of blood T cell repertoires in COVID-19 (dated by TCRdb to 2018 to 2021). The library was prepared using the immunoSEQ multiplex PCR assay. Held by TCRdb, this immuneACCESS table contains in-frame sequences only and omits some clones. Under half of the omission traces to an unresolved V gene where checked; the cause of the rest is unknown. The sample table contains approximately 300,000 clones; only one count was recorded for roughly 86% of them. The ten largest clones represent over 2.5% of the sample. The sample consisted of PBMCs or T cells enriched from blood (not recorded which). The receptor set was obtained from a woman aged 18-29 years who had recovered from COVID-19.

The chain has TRBV12-3 or TRBV12-4 and TRBJ2-7; unclear D gene. This CDR3 is 11 amino acids long. Trimming stripped 4 bases from V and 3 bases from J, with 4 bases between. For the CDR3, the DNA is TGTGCCAGCAGTTACAACTACGAGCAGTACTTC. Its protein is CASSYNYEQYF.

The rearrangement links TRBV5-6 to TRBJ2-7, with TRBD1 matching over 10 bases. This CDR3 comprises 15 residues. CDR1 SGHDT and CDR2 YYEEEE come from the germline V gene. J gave up 1 base and V 3 bases, and 4 bases lay outside the gene matches. Written as DNA, the CDR3 is TGTGCCAGCAGCTGGGGGACAGGGGTGTCCTACGAGCAGTACTTC. Translating it yields CASSWGTGVSYEQYF.

The count of this clone is one. The V gene is TRBV7-2, the J gene TRBJ2-7, with 9 bases fitting TRBD2. The CDR3 is made up of 13 amino acids. Germline-derived CDR1 and CDR2 are SGHTA and FQGNSA. V shed 9 bases, J shed 0 bases, and the junction held 3 bases outside the gene matches. CDR3 DNA sequence: TGTGCCAGGCGGGGGGGGAGCTCCTACGAGCAGTACTTC. Encoded protein: CARRGGSSYEQYF. The full variable domain, with the rest looked up from reference TRBV7-2 and TRBJ2-7, is GAGVSQSPSNKVTEKGKDVELRCDPISGHTALYWYRQSLGQGLEFLIYFQGNSAPDKSGLPSDRFSAERTGGSVSTLTIQRTQQEDSAVYLCARRGGSSYEQYFGPGTRLTVT.

The J gene is TRBJ2-7, the V gene TRBV28, with 7 bases lining up with TRBD1. Germline V gene data show CDR1 as MDHEN and CDR2 as SYDVKM. The CDR3 length is 13 residues. The V segment lost 6 bases and the J segment 5 bases; nucleotides outside the gene matches: 7. The CDR3 DNA reads TGTGCCAGCAGGACGACAGGGATACACGAGCAGTACTTC. It translates to CASRTTGIHEQYF. Full variable domain (outside the CDR3, taken from reference TRBV28 and TRBJ2-7): DVKVTQSSRYLVKRTGEKVFLECVQDMDHENMFWYRQDPGLGLRLIYFSYDVKMKEKGDIPEGYSVSREKKERFSLILESASTNQTSMYLCASRTTGIHEQYFGPGTRLTVT.

This chain uses TRBV15 with TRBJ2-1; 7 bases map to TRBD2. J gave up 4 bases and V 5 bases, and 14 bases lay outside the gene matches. The CDR3 sequence is 17 residues long. Germline lookup yields CDR1 LNHNV and CDR2 YYDKDF (reference sequence). In nucleotides, the CDR3 is TGTGCCACCAGCTCAGGAAAGGGACTACAGTATTACAATGAGCAGTTCTTC. Translated, it gives CATSSGKGLQYYNEQFF.

In this sample, this clone turned up once. The chain employs TRBV7-9 and TRBJ2-7; 8 bases align to TRBD1. Germline V gene lookup returns CDR1 SEHNR and CDR2 FQNEAQ (reference sequence). The CDR3 covers 13 residues. With V trimmed by 6 bases and J by 6 bases, 7 bases remained unmatched. The CDR3 DNA sequence: TGTGCCAGCAGATACAGAGACAGGGGCGAGCAGTACTTC. Amino acid sequence: CASRYRDRGEQYF.

The genes are TRBV27 and TRBJ1-2, with D possibly TRBD1 on 6 matching bases. CDR3 length equals 19 residues. In germline, CDR1 is MNHEY, CDR2 SMNVEV (reference sequence). V was trimmed by 3 bases and J by 8 bases, leaving 31 bases between them. CDR3 in DNA: TGTGCCAGCAGTTTTTTAGACGTTTTTAGAATAGGGGGAATGAGGGGCTACACCTTC. Its protein product is CASSFLDVFRIGGMRGYTF.

This clone was seen just once. The chain uses TRBV4-1 and TRBJ2-2; a possible D gene is TRBD1 (6 bases). V gave up 1 base and J gave up 7 bases, with 16 bases separating them. Germline V gene sequence: CDR1 MGHRA, CDR2 YSYEKL. The CDR3 extends over 16 amino acids. The CDR3 DNA reads TGCGCCAGCAGCCAAGCCCGGACAGTATTTGGCGGGGAGCTGTTTTTT. Translating it yields CASSQARTVFGGELFF.

This chain uses TRBV2 with TRBJ2-7, with 7 nucleotides matching TRBD2. The CDR3 runs to 15 residues. Germline trimming cut 0 bases from V and 4 bases from J; bases unmatched to any gene: 6. In germline, CDR1 is SNHLY, CDR2 FYNNEI. CDR3 bases: TGTGCCAGCAGTGAAGCGCGCGGGAGAGCTTACGAGCAGTACTTC. Its protein product is CASSEARGRAYEQYF. Variable domain in full (rest from reference TRBV2 and TRBJ2-7): EPEVTQTPSHQVTQMGQEVILRCVPISNHLYFYWYRQILGQKVEFLVSFYNNEISEKSEIFDDQFSVERPDGSNFTLKIRSTKLEDSAMYFCASSEARGRAYEQYFGPGTRLTVT.

The chain links TRBV6-5 to TRBJ1-4; TRBD1 agrees at 7 bases. V dropped 0 bases and J dropped 3; count of bases not matched to a gene: 4. Per germline, CDR1 MNHEY and CDR2 SVGAGI. The CDR3 covers 16 residues. CDR3 in amino acids: CASSYSQGGANEKLFF. In DNA, the CDR3 is TGTGCCAGCAGTTACTCGCAGGGGGGAGCTAATGAAAAACTGTTTTTT.

This sequence joins TRBV11-2 and TRBJ1-1, with a weak D call TRBD1 (6 bases). Trimming pared 3 bases from V and 3 bases from J, leaving 17 bases between. The CDR3 loop spans 16 amino acids. Germline CDR1 reads SGHAT; CDR2 reads FQNNGV. The CDR3 is CASSFSQGLTDTEAFF. The CDR3 region has the DNA TGTGCCAGCAGCTTTAGCCAGGGGTTAACAGACACTGAAGCTTTCTTT.

V gene TRBV13 combines with J gene TRBJ2-7, with D hard to call. This CDR3 comprises 13 residues. Trimming cost V 4 bases and J 1 base, with 8 bases left between them. CDR1 and CDR2 (germline): PRHDT, FYEKMQ (reference sequence). The DNA of the CDR3 is TGTGCCAGCAGCTCCCGTAGATCCTACGAGCAGTACTTC. This codes for CASSSRRSYEQYF.

The chain is built from TRBV9 and TRBJ2-3; D perhaps matches TRBD1 (5 bases). Deletions cut 4 bases from V and 9 bases from J, with 24 bases between. The CDR3 totals 16 residues. Germline values: CDR1 SGDLS, CDR2 YYNGEE. The CDR3 DNA sequence: TGTGCCAGCAGCTCCCTGGACCGGGCCACAAAGGGGACGCAGTATTTT. It yields the protein CASSSLDRATKGTQYF.

The J gene is TRBJ1-2, the V gene TRBV3-1 (or the pseudogene TRBV3-2); D ambiguous. V lost 5 bases to trimming and J lost 3 bases, with 13 bases between them. In germline, CDR1 is LGHDT, CDR2 YNNKEL (reference sequence). The CDR3 length is 14 residues. The chain's CDR3 is CASSDYGVDYGYTF. The CDR3 nucleotides read TGTGCCAGCAGCGATTACGGGGTGGACTATGGCTACACCTTC.

The chain employs TRBV27 and TRBJ2-3, with 9 bases lining up with TRBD2. This CDR3 contains 15 residues. V was pared by 4 bases and J by 0 bases, with 2 bases of the junction left unmatched. The germline CDR1 and CDR2 sequences are MNHEY and SMNVEV (reference sequence). CDR3 bases: TGTGCCAGCAGTTCTAGCGGGATTAGCACAGATACGCAGTATTTT. Translated: CASSSSGISTDTQYF.

The rearrangement uses TRBV9 and TRBJ2-1; D gene unclear. CDR3 size: 17 residues. Germline V lookup: CDR1 SGDLS, CDR2 YYNGEE. Trimming cost V 1 base and J 0 bases, with 14 bases left between them. CDR3 sequence (DNA): TGTGCCAGCAGCGTACGATCTTGGCAGAACTCCTACAATGAGCAGTTCTTC. It translates to CASSVRSWQNSYNEQFF.

The chain has TRBV10-2 and TRBJ1-5; D possibly corresponds to TRBD1 (6 bases). V was shortened by 6 bases and J by 2 bases, with 14 bases between the two germline ends. CDR1 is WSHSY and CDR2 is SAAADI in the germline V gene. The CDR3 loop spans 15 amino acids. CDR3 sequence: CASRIGQFGNQPQHF. The CDR3 DNA is TGCGCCAGCAGGATCGGACAGTTCGGCAATCAGCCCCAGCATTTT.

The CDR3 protein is CASSAPLGQGRTEAFF. DNA of the CDR3: TGTGCCAGCAGTGCTCCCTTGGGACAGGGAAGGACTGAAGCTTTCTTT. The chain combines TRBV28 with TRBJ1-1, with 9 nucleotides matching TRBD1. Germline CDR1 is MDHEN and CDR2 is SYDVKM. V lost 5 bases and J lost 5; bases outside the gene matches: 12. This CDR3 has 16 amino acids.

This clone occurred once. The CDR3, as DNA: TGCGCCAGCAGCTTTGGTAGTGCGGGGTGGCAAAACATTCAGTACTTC. Translated: CASSFGSAGWQNIQYF. The genes are TRBV5-1 and TRBJ2-4; tentative D call: TRBD2 (6 bases). CDR3 length: 16 residues. The V gene's germline CDR1 is SGHRS and CDR2 YFSETQ. Trimming removed 2 bases at V and 5 bases at J, with 17 bases between.

The J gene is TRBJ2-7, the V gene TRBV18; 8 nucleotides line up with TRBD2. Trimming at V came to 6 bases and at J to 5 bases, leaving 6 bases not matched to a gene. This CDR3 has 13 residues. CDR1 and CDR2 (germline): KGHSH, LQKENI. The CDR3 region is CASSGVGGDEQYF. CDR3 in DNA: TGTGCCAGCTCGGGCGTCGGGGGGGACGAGCAGTACTTC.

The V and J genes are TRBV2 and TRBJ2-7, with 12 positions matching TRBD2. This CDR3 comprises 17 residues. After removal of 1 base from V and 0 bases from J, the junction contained 4 bases not matched to a gene. Per germline, CDR1 SNHLY and CDR2 FYNNEI. CDR3 DNA: TGTGCCAGCAGTGAAGGGCTAGCGGGAGGGACCTCCTACGAGCAGTACTTC. This translates into CASSEGLAGGTSYEQYF.

V is TRBV5-4 and J is TRBJ2-1; 11 bases map to TRBD2. CDR3 length equals 15 residues. Germline V CDR1 and CDR2: SGHNT, YYREEE (reference sequence). J lost 7 bases, V lost 1 base, and 4 bases had no gene match. CDR3 DNA sequence: TGTGCCAGCAGCTTGTCACTAGCGGGAGTAAATGAGCAGTTCTTC. It codes for CASSLSLAGVNEQFF.

J is TRBJ2-2 and V is TRBV19; D remains ambiguous. The CDR3 runs 14 residues. Trimming cost V 0 bases and J 6 bases, with 8 bases left between them. Germline-derived CDR1 and CDR2 are LNHDA and SQIVND (reference sequence). CDR3 sequence: CASSIDRWPGELFF. CDR3 sequence (DNA): TGTGCCAGTAGTATAGATCGATGGCCCGGGGAGCTGTTTTTT.

V and J are TRBV7-2 and TRBJ2-1; possible D gene TRBD2, 5 bases. V gave up 2 bases and J gave up 9 bases, with 20 bases separating them. The V gene's germline CDR1 is SGHTA and CDR2 FQGNSA. The CDR3 totals 16 residues. The CDR3 is CASSLTPPILAGEQFF. CDR3 nucleotides: TGTGCCAGCAGCTTAACCCCCCCTATACTTGCGGGTGAGCAGTTCTTC.

The chain recombines TRBV2 with TRBJ2-2; 7 bases align to TRBD1. Germline V CDR1 and CDR2: SNHLY, FYNNEI. The ends lost 6 bases at V and 4 bases at J; junction bases unmatched: 2. The CDR3 has 13 amino acids. In nucleotides, the CDR3 is TGTGCCAGCAGGAACAGGGGCACCGGGGAGCTGTTTTTT. Translated: CASRNRGTGELFF.